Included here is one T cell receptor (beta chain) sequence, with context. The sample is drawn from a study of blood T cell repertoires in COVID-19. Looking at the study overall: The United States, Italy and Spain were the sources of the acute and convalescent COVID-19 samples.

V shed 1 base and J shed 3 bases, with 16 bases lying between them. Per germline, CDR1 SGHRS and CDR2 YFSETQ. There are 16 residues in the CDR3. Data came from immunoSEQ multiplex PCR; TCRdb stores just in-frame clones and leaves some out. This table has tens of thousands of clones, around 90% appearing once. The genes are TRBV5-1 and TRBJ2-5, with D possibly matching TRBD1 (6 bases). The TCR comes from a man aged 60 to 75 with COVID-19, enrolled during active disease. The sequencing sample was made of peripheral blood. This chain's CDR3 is CASSLKALTGKETQYF. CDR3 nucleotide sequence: TGCGCCAGCAGCTTGAAGGCCCTGACAGGAAAAGAGACCCAGTACTTC.